This passage covers 29 T cell receptor beta chains from one sample sequenced in a study of T cell responses to AZD1222 COVID-19 vaccine. The data were produced by immunoSEQ multiplex PCR, yet TCRdb's version contains in-frame clones alone and is incomplete. This table holds about 150,000 clones, about nine tenths found once. The starting material was peripheral blood, obtained on day 0 of AZD1222 vaccination. The receptors derive from an adult in good health.

This rearrangement joins TRBV12-3 or TRBV12-4 to TRBJ2-5; the D is unclear. V gave up 6 bases and J gave up 5 bases, with 7 bases separating them. CDR3 size: 11 residues. CDR3 region: CASRKGETQYF. The DNA for the CDR3 is TGTGCCAGCAGGAAAGGGGAGACCCAGTACTTC.

Turning to this clone: This same CDR3 is encoded by further DNA sequences in the sample. The V and J genes are TRBV6-5 and TRBJ2-7; maybe TRBD2 (5 bases). V was cut by 6 bases and J by 3 bases, with 9 bases left in between. The germline V gene has CDR1 MNHEY and CDR2 SVGAGI. The CDR3 is 12 residues long. DNA for the CDR3: TGTGCCAGCAGGGACTCCTACTACGAGCAGTACTTC. Its translation is CASRDSYYEQYF.

The J gene is TRBJ2-1, the V gene TRBV3-1 (or the pseudogene TRBV3-2); no firm D call. V lost 4 bases to trimming and J lost 2 bases, with 18 bases between them. From germline, CDR1 is LGHDT and CDR2 YNNKEL (reference sequence). CDR3 length: 17 residues. The CDR3 spells CASSLLQARVTYNEQFF. In DNA form, the CDR3 reads TGTGCCAGCAGCCTACTTCAAGCTAGGGTTACCTACAATGAGCAGTTCTTC.

The V gene is TRBV7-9, the J gene TRBJ2-2; 9 nucleotides match TRBD2. Trimming at V came to 3 bases and at J to 0 bases, leaving 8 bases not matched to a gene. CDR3 length: 18 residues. Germline CDR1 is SEHNR and CDR2 is FQNEAQ (reference sequence). In DNA, the CDR3 is TGTGCCAGCAGCTTCGGCGGCGGGGGGGCCGCGAACACCGGGGAGCTGTTTTTT. Translating it yields CASSFGGGGAANTGELFF.

The gene calls are TRBV28 and TRBJ1-1, with D possibly matching TRBD1 (5 bases). Germline CDR1 MDHEN, CDR2 SYDVKM. The length of the CDR3 is 12 residues. Deletions cut 6 bases from V and 8 bases from J, with 13 bases between. In DNA form, the CDR3 reads TGTGCCAGCAGGTGGGGGTCGTTAGAAGCTTTCTTT. Its protein is CASRWGSLEAFF.

The CDR3 sequence is CASSLFGGEVTEAFF. For the CDR3, the DNA is TGTGCCAGCAGCTTGTTCGGGGGCGAAGTCACTGAAGCTTTCTTT. V is TRBV7-2 and J is TRBJ1-1; D perhaps matches TRBD1 (6 bases). Per the germline V gene, CDR1 is SGHTA and CDR2 is FQGNSA. CDR3 size: 15 residues. V was pared by 3 bases and J by 4 bases, with 15 bases between.

This chain connects TRBV27 to TRBJ2-1; D remains unclear. The CDR3 runs to 13 residues. Trimming cost V 6 bases and J 3 bases, with 9 bases left between them. CDR1 MNHEY and CDR2 SMNVEV come from the germline V gene (reference sequence). As DNA, the CDR3 is TGTGCCAGCAGCATTAGGGACTACAATGAGCAGTTCTTC. Translated, it gives CASSIRDYNEQFF.

The J gene is TRBJ2-7, the V gene TRBV9, with 8 bases lining up with TRBD2. Trimming at V came to 2 bases and at J to 3 bases, leaving 4 bases not matched to a gene. The CDR3 loop spans 14 amino acids. Looked up from germline, CDR1 is SGDLS and CDR2 is YYNGEE. The CDR3 DNA reads TGTGCCAGCAGCGTGGGACTAGAGTTCTACGAGCAGTACTTC. Translation gives CASSVGLEFYEQYF.

This chain connects TRBV30 to TRBJ2-7; D is undetermined. The CDR3 has 12 residues. With 1 base removed from V and 6 bases from J, the gap between germline ends came to 10 bases. Germline V CDR1 and CDR2: GTSNPN, SVGIG (reference sequence). CDR3 protein: CAWSEGSGEQYF. In nucleotides, the CDR3 is TGTGCCTGGAGTGAGGGTTCCGGCGAGCAGTACTTC.

The chain links TRBV15 to TRBJ2-3, with D possibly matching TRBD2 (5 bases). The CDR3 length is 18 residues. Germline CDR1 reads LNHNV; CDR2 reads YYDKDF (reference sequence). Trimming removed 0 bases from V and 0 bases from J, with 16 bases in between. CDR3 in DNA: TGTGCCACCAGCAGAGAGGTCGGGGAGCGTTCGAGCACAGATACGCAGTATTTT. Protein sequence: CATSREVGERSSTDTQYF.

This chain joins TRBV19 and TRBJ2-2, with D possibly matching TRBD2 (6 bases). Trimming pared 4 bases from V and 4 bases from J, leaving 19 bases between. Germline V lookup: CDR1 LNHDA, CDR2 SQIVND (reference sequence). The CDR3 has 17 residues. This CDR3 reads CASSTGVGQGSTGELFF. For the CDR3, the DNA is TGTGCCAGTAGTACGGGGGTGGGTCAGGGAAGCACCGGGGAGCTGTTTTTT.

This rearrangement joins TRBV6-5 to TRBJ1-3; 8 nucleotides line up with TRBD1. The CDR3 is made up of 16 amino acids. Germline trimming cut 0 bases from V and 4 bases from J; bases unmatched to any gene: 5. Germline V lookup: CDR1 MNHEY, CDR2 SVGAGI. This CDR3 is CASSYSGQGPGNTIYF. CDR3 nucleotide sequence: TGTGCCAGCAGTTACTCAGGACAGGGACCAGGAAACACCATATATTTT.

V gene TRBV6-5 combines with J gene TRBJ2-1; 14 nucleotides match TRBD2. In germline, CDR1 is MNHEY, CDR2 SVGAGI. Trimming removed 7 bases from V and 10 bases from J; junction bases left unmatched: 9. The CDR3 extends over 15 amino acids. Here the CDR3 reads CASTPGLAGGREQFF. CDR3 DNA: TGTGCCAGCACTCCCGGACTAGCGGGGGGAAGGGAGCAGTTCTTC.

The chain uses TRBV11-3 and TRBJ2-1, with D hard to call. Trimming removed 3 bases at V and 3 bases at J, with 9 bases between. This CDR3 has 14 amino acids. Germline V gives CDR1 SGHNT, CDR2 YENEEA. The CDR3 sequence is CASSFPGDYNEQFF. The DNA of the CDR3 is TGTGCCAGCAGCTTCCCCGGCGACTACAATGAGCAGTTCTTC. The entire variable domain, with the rest obtained from reference TRBV11-3 and TRBJ2-1, is as follows: EAGVVQSPRYKIIEKKQPVAFWCNPISGHNTLYWYLQNLGQGPELLIRYENEEAVDDSQLPKDRFSAERLKGVDSTLKIQPAELGDSAVYLCASSFPGDYNEQFFGPGTRLTVL.

As to this clone: At the DNA level, this CDR3 is encoded by other sequences in the same sample as well. The chain uses TRBV7-2 and TRBJ1-5; D ambiguous. The V end lost 4 bases, the J end lost 1 base, and 5 bases lay between the germline ends. Germline V lookup: CDR1 SGHTA, CDR2 FQGNSA. This CDR3 comprises 13 residues. The CDR3 DNA reads TGTGCCAGCAGCTCACAGAGCAATCAGCCCCAGCATTTT. Residues: CASSSQSNQPQHF.

V is TRBV2 and J is TRBJ2-5, with D perhaps matching TRBD1 or TRBD2 (6 bases each). This CDR3 has 13 residues. Germline V CDR1 and CDR2: SNHLY, FYNNEI. Trimming removed 6 bases at V and 2 bases at J, with 10 bases between. CDR3: CASRRGEQETQYF. The DNA for the CDR3 is TGTGCCAGCAGGAGGGGGGAGCAAGAGACCCAGTACTTC.

The chain carries TRBV5-4 and TRBJ2-7; D is possibly TRBD2 (6 bases). The CDR3 runs to 18 residues. Trimming took 4 bases from V and 3 from J, leaving 26 bases between them. The germline CDR1 and CDR2 sequences are SGHNT and YYREEE (reference sequence). The CDR3 region is CASSPSKGSGPAHYEQYF. The CDR3, as DNA: TGTGCCAGCAGCCCTTCAAAGGGTAGCGGACCTGCCCACTACGAGCAGTACTTC.

This chain links TRBV7-2 with TRBJ2-2, with TRBD1 matching 10 bases. V shed 5 bases, J shed 9 bases, and the junction held 6 bases outside the gene matches. Germline V gene data show CDR1 as SGHTA and CDR2 as FQGNSA. The CDR3 runs 14 residues. The CDR3 loop reads CASSHRDRGRELFF. The CDR3 DNA reads TGTGCCAGCAGCCATCGGGACAGGGGTCGGGAGCTGTTTTTT.

This chain connects TRBV19 to TRBJ1-1, with D unresolved. CDR1 is LNHDA and CDR2 is SQIVND in the germline V gene (reference sequence). V was pared by 3 bases and J by 6 bases, with 23 bases between. The CDR3 has 17 amino acids. The CDR3 DNA sequence: TGTGCCAGTAGTATTCGTTGGACCCCACGAAGTATAGCTGAAGCTTTCTTT. Translated: CASSIRWTPRSIAEAFF.

To note about this clone: Other DNA sequences of this sample code for an identical CDR3. The chain links TRBV7-9 to TRBJ1-2; possible D gene TRBD1, 5 bases. The CDR3 covers 13 residues. Germline CDR1 and CDR2: SEHNR and FQNEAQ (reference sequence). V was pared by 1 base and J by 5 bases, with 8 bases between. The DNA for the CDR3 is TGTGCCAGCAGCTTAGGGGGGAAGTATGGCTACACCTTC. Protein sequence: CASSLGGKYGYTF.

In DNA, the CDR3 is TGTGCCAGCAGCGCCTTAGCGGGGGTAAGCTCCTACAATGAGCAGTTCTTC. This encodes CASSALAGVSSYNEQFF. The chain has TRBV9 and TRBJ2-1; TRBD2 matches at 9 bases. Germline trimming cut 3 bases from V and 0 bases from J; bases unmatched to any gene: 7. This CDR3 region has 17 residues. Germline-derived CDR1 and CDR2 are SGDLS and YYNGEE.

The rearrangement links TRBV7-8 to TRBJ2-6; unclear D gene. Germline lookup yields CDR1 SGHVS and CDR2 FQNEAQ. Deletions cut 5 bases from V and 2 bases from J, with 7 bases between. The CDR3 spans 14 residues. The CDR3 sequence: CASSHRTGANVLTF. In DNA form, the CDR3 reads TGTGCCAGCAGCCATCGAACTGGGGCCAACGTCCTGACTTTC.

V usage is TRBV7-2 and J usage is TRBJ2-7; D possibly matches TRBD1 or TRBD2 (6 bases each). The V gene lost 6 bases and the J gene lost 2 bases, with 14 bases spanning the gap. The CDR3 consists of 14 residues. Germline V gene lookup returns CDR1 SGHTA and CDR2 FQGNSA. The CDR3, as DNA: TGTGCCAGCAGGGATCCTGGGGGGCCCTACGAGCAGTACTTC. This gives the protein CASRDPGGPYEQYF.

This clone was counted between two and nine times. The V and J genes are TRBV2 and TRBJ2-5; TRBD1 aligns across 9 bases. Looked up from germline, CDR1 is SNHLY and CDR2 is FYNNEI. V lost 7 bases, J lost 3 bases, and 3 bases stayed unmatched. There are 13 residues in the CDR3. CDR3 coding DNA: TGTGCCAGCAAGGGACAGGGCGAAGAGACCCAGTACTTC. Its protein is CASKGQGEETQYF.

In its sample, this clone was seen once. The chain has TRBV6-5 and TRBJ1-1; D remains ambiguous. CDR1 and CDR2 (germline): MNHEY, SVGAGI. CDR3 size: 15 residues. V was clipped by 5 bases and J by 4 bases, with 17 bases between them. In DNA, the CDR3 is TGTGCCAGCAGTCGAAAATATTATGGTAGCACTGAAGCTTTCTTT. Protein product: CASSRKYYGSTEAFF.

A single count supports this clone. The chain carries TRBV25-1 and TRBJ2-7, with TRBD1 matching over 9 bases. Germline CDR1 reads MGHDK; CDR2 reads SYGVNS. After removal of 8 bases from V and 3 bases from J, the junction contained 5 bases not matched to a gene. The CDR3 loop spans 13 amino acids. The CDR3 DNA is TGTGCCAGCGGGTCGGGACAGGGCTACGAGCAGTACTTC. Its protein is CASGSGQGYEQYF.

This chain links TRBV7-9 with TRBJ1-3; D is undetermined. The V end was cut by 3 bases, the J end by 0 bases, with 6 bases between. This CDR3 is 14 amino acids long. In germline, CDR1 is SEHNR, CDR2 FQNEAQ (reference sequence). CDR3 nucleotides: TGTGCCAGCAGCTTCTTGTTCTCTGGAAACACCATATATTTT. Translating it yields CASSFLFSGNTIYF.

The chain is built from TRBV28 and TRBJ1-1; D gene ambiguous. V dropped 5 bases and J dropped 3 bases, with 7 bases sitting between them. This CDR3 has 12 amino acids. CDR1 is MDHEN and CDR2 is SYDVKM in the germline V gene. The CDR3 DNA reads TGTGCCAGCAGTGCCTGGGACACTGAAGCTTTCTTT. It specifies CASSAWDTEAFF.

V and J are TRBV18 and TRBJ2-5, with 9 bases that match TRBD1. The germline gives CDR1 KGHSH, CDR2 LQKENI. The V segment lost 3 bases and the J segment 5 bases; nucleotides outside the gene matches: 1. The CDR3 has 13 amino acids. The CDR3 reads CASSPGQGETQYF. DNA for the CDR3: TGTGCCAGCTCACCTGGACAGGGGGAGACCCAGTACTTC. The variable domain in full, with the rest retrieved from reference TRBV18 and TRBJ2-5, is NAGVMQNPRHLVRRRGQEARLRCSPMKGHSHVYWYRQLPEEGLKFMVYLQKENIIDESGMPKERFSAEFPKEGPSILRIQQVVRGDSAAYFCASSPGQGETQYFGPGTRLLVL.